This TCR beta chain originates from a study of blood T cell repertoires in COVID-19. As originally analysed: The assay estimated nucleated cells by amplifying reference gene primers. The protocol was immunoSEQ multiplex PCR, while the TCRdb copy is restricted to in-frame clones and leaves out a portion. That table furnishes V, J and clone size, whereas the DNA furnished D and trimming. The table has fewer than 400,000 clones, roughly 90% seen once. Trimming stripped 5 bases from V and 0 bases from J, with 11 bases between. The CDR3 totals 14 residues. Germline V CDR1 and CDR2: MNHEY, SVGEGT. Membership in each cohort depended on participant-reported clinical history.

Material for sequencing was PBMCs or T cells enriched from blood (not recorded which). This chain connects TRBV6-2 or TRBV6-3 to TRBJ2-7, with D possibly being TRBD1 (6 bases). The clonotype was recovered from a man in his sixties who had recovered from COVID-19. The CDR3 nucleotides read TGTGCCAGCAGTGGACAGTCGAGCTCCTACGAGCAGTACTTC. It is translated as CASSGQSSSYEQYF.